The sequence of this T cell receptor beta chain was determined in a study of regulatory T cells in long-lasting Graves disease. Study-level points and caveats: Authors noted too few samples as a limitation. Sharing of public clonotypes was greater in persistent patients (roughly 2,600) than in new patients (fewer than 1,000).

The V gene end was trimmed by 4 bases and the J gene end by 6 bases; junction bases not matched to a gene: 8. The germline CDR1 and CDR2 sequences are SGHRS and YFSETQ. CDR3 length equals 14 residues. Library construction for TCR beta used iRepertoire HTBI primers and Arm-PCR of CDR3 regions. MiXCR was run by TCRdb on the multiplex PCR reads, yielding one entry per CDR3 protein. The sample has 620,000 or so distinct CDR3 sequences; around 15% are singletons. Time point defined: newly diagnosed GD, antithyroid drugs for less than 3 months. PBMC-derived RNA was used for the TCR library. As regards this clonotype: The antigen remains undetermined.

This sample also appeared in a second study, on T cells in Graves' hyperthyroidism and ophthalmopathy. From that report: The TCR CDR3 first-round RT-PCR relied on the HTBI primer set. Prediction of ophthalmopathy progression came a median around 6 months pre-onset.

This sequence originates from a young woman with Graves disease. The sample here was peripheral blood mononuclear cells (PBMCs), taken at new diagnosis, from a patient treated with antithyroid drugs. V gene TRBV5-1 combines with J gene TRBJ2-7; TRBD1 agrees at 9 bases. CDR3 sequence (DNA): TGCGCCAGCAGCACGGGACAGGGCACCGGCGAGCAGTACTTC. It is translated as CASSTGQGTGEQYF.